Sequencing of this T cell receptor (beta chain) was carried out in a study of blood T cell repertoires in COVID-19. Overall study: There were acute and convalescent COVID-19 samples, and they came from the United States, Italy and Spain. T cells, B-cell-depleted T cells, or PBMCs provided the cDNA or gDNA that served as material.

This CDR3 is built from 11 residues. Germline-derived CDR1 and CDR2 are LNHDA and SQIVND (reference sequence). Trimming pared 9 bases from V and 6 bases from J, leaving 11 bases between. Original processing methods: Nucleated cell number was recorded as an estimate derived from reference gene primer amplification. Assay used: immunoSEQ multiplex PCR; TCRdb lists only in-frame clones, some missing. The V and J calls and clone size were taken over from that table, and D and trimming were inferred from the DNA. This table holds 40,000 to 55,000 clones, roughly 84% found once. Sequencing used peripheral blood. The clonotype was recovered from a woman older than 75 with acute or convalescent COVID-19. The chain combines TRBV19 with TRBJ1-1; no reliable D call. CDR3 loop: CASHQTSEAFF. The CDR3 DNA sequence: TGTGCCAGCCATCAGACTTCTGAAGCTTTCTTT.